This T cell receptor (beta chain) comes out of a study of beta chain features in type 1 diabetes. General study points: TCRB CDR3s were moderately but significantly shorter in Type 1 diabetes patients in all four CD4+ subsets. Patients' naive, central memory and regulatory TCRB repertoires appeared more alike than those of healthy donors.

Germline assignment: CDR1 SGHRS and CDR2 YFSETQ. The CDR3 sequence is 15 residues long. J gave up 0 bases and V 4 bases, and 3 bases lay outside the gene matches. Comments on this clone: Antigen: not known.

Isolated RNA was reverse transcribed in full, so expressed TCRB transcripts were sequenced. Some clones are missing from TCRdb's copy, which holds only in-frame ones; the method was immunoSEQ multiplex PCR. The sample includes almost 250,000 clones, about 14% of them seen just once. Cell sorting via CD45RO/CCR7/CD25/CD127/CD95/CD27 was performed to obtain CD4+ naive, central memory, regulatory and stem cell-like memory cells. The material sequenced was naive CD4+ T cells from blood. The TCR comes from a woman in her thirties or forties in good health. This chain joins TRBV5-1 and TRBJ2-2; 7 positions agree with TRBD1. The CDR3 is CASSVDRTNTGELFF. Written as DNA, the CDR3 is TGCGCCAGCAGCGTGGACAGGACGAACACCGGGGAGCTGTTTTTT.